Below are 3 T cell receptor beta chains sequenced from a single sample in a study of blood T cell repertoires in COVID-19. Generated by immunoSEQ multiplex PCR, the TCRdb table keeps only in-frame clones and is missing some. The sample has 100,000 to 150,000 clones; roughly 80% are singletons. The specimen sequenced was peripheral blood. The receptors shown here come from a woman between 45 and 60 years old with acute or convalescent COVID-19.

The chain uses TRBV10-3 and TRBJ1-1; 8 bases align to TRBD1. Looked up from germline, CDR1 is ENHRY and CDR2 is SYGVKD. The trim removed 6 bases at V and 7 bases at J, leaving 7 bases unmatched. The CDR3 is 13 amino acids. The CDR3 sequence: CAIRGQDPHEAFF. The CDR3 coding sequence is TGTGCCATCAGGGGACAGGACCCTCATGAAGCTTTCTTT.

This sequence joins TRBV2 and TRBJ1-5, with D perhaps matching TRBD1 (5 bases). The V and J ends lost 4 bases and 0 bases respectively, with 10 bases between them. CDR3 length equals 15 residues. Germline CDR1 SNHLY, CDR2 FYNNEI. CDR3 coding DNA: TGTGCCAGCAGTGGGGGCCTCTATAGCAATCAGCCCCAGCATTTT. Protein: CASSGGLYSNQPQHF.

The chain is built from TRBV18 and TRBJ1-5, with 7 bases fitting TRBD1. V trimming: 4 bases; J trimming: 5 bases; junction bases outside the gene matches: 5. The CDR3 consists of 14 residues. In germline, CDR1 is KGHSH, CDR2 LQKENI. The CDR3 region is CASSRQGGDQPQHF. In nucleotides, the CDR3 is TGTGCCAGCTCACGACAGGGTGGGGATCAGCCCCAGCATTTT.